The entry below gives a single T cell receptor beta chain sequence along with its context. One end of the junction does not line up with germline, which may come from a read error. The data were obtained in a study of blood T cell repertoires in COVID-19. As for the study in general: Whether acute or convalescent, the COVID-19 samples came from the United States, Italy and Spain.

Germline values: CDR1 SGHDN, CDR2 FVKESK. The CDR3 contains 15 residues. In the authors' methods: Amplification of reference gene primers provided the estimated nucleated cell counts. Sequencing used immunoSEQ multiplex PCR; TCRdb keeps in-frame clones, though not all of them. The V and J calls and clone size were taken over from that table, and D and trimming were inferred from the DNA. Counted here are 150,000 to 200,000 clones, about 90% occurring once; the ten biggest clones make up over 9.5%. Patients at the Seattle site were enrolled during active infection and followed longitudinally. The rearrangement links TRBV14 to TRBJ2-7; 9 bases match TRBD2. The receptor's source is a woman aged 60 to 75 with COVID-19, enrolled during active disease. The source material was peripheral blood. CDR3 amino acids: CASSREGLASSEQYF. The DNA of the CDR3 is TGTGCCAGCAGCCGAGAGGGACTAGCTTCCTCCGAGCAGTACTTC.